The clone carrying this T cell receptor beta chain has at least ten counts. This record comes from a study of regulatory T cells in long-lasting Graves disease. The overall study: Graves' patients diagnosed newly had used antithyroid drugs under 3 months.

The time point is: newly diagnosed GD, antithyroid drugs for less than 3 months. PBMC-extracted RNA yielded the TCR library. American Thyroid Association guidelines defined Graves' disease diagnosis. Through Arm-PCR of CDR3 regions and iRepertoire HTBI primers, TCR beta libraries were built. MiXCR, applied by TCRdb to the multiplex PCR reads, yields one record per CDR3 protein. The sample includes approximately 490,000 distinct CDR3 sequences, about 16% of them seen just once. Germline CDR1 SGHVS, CDR2 FQNEAQ. V shed 5 bases and J shed 7 bases, with 17 bases lying between them. The length of the CDR3 is 15 residues. The same data also contributed to another study, on T cells in Graves' hyperthyroidism and ophthalmopathy. This second study notes: Across 18 months, stable Graves' hyperthyroidism was marked by no progression to ophthalmopathy. The HTBI primer set drove a first-round RT-PCR of the TCR CDR3.

The source is a middle-aged man with Graves disease. The sample here was peripheral blood mononuclear cells (PBMCs), taken at new diagnosis, from a patient treated with antithyroid drugs. The rearrangement links TRBV7-8 to TRBJ1-4; tentative D call: TRBD1 (6 bases). CDR3 region: CASSPVQGLGEKLFF. The CDR3 nucleotides are TGTGCCAGCAGCCCCGTACAGGGATTGGGTGAAAAACTGTTTTTT.